Sequencing of this TCR beta chain was carried out in a study of beta chain features in type 1 diabetes. Comment on this clone: Its antigen is currently unknown.

Overall study results and limits: When Type 1 diabetes patients were examined, their TCRB CDR3s proved moderately but significantly shorter in all four CD4+ subsets. Sampled from patients, naive, central memory and Treg TCRB repertoires appeared more similar than those sampled from healthy donors. A possible short-template PCR bias applies equally to patients and controls.

Losses at the gene ends were 5 bases for V and 6 bases for J; bases not matched to a gene: 8. Germline V lookup: CDR1 SGHTA, CDR2 FQGNSA. The CDR3 covers 16 residues. CD4+ naive, central memory, regulatory and stem cell-like memory subsets were isolated by sorting on CD45RO/CCR7/CD25/CD127/CD95/CD27. Expressed TCRB transcripts were sequenced because the entire RNA isolate underwent reverse transcription. TCRdb's table, derived via immunoSEQ multiplex PCR, lists solely in-frame clones and lacks some. The sample yields hundreds of thousands of clones, 11% seen once. The sequence was collected from a woman aged 25 to 39 in good health. Sequenced sample: naive CD4+ T cells from blood. The chain couples TRBV7-2 to TRBJ2-1, with 12 bases aligning to TRBD2. CDR3 sequence reads: CASSLWTSGTVNEQFF. CDR3 bases: TGTGCCAGCAGCCTCTGGACTAGCGGGACGGTCAATGAGCAGTTCTTC.